The clone carrying this TCR beta chain has ten or more counts. The data stem from a study of T cells in Graves' hyperthyroidism and ophthalmopathy. The CDR3 totals 13 residues. CDR1 is SQVTM and CDR2 is ANQGSEA in the germline V gene. The germline V and J ends were trimmed by 5 bases and 3 bases, with 11 bases remaining between them. Researchers took RNA transcripts and amplified the TCR beta CDR3 regions from them. The study used the HTBI primer set for a first-round RT-PCR of the TCR CDR3. TCRdb analysed the multiplex PCR reads with MiXCR anew, one entry per CDR3 protein. The data hold 500,000 to 800,000 distinct CDR3 sequences, with 14% observed a single time.

Material: blood. V usage is TRBV29-1 and J usage is TRBJ2-1, with D perhaps matching TRBD2 (5 bases). The TCR originated in a woman aged 45-59 years with Graves' ophthalmopathy. Here the CDR3 DNA reads TGCAGCGTTCTCCCAGGAGGCTACAATGAGCAGTTCTTC. Protein: CSVLPGGYNEQFF.